The 15 T cell receptor beta chains listed next were all sequenced from one sample in a study of radiotherapy plus CTLA-4 blockade in lung cancer. Produced via immunoSEQ multiplex PCR; TCRdb's table is partial and in-frame only. The table has 50,000 to 75,000 clones, roughly 77% seen once; the top ten hold roughly 4.7%. The specimen was peripheral blood, collected from a patient treated with radiotherapy plus ipilimumab. Source of these receptors: a human donor with non-small cell lung cancer who had a complete response to radiotherapy plus ipilimumab.

The chain combines TRBV28 with TRBJ1-4; 11 bases line up with TRBD1. This CDR3 contains 16 residues. Germline CDR1 is MDHEN and CDR2 is SYDVKM. V dropped 3 bases and J dropped 4; count of bases not matched to a gene: 4. CDR3 protein: CASSLGGTGGNEKLFF. In nucleotides, the CDR3 is TGTGCCAGCAGTTTGGGCGGGACAGGGGGTAATGAAAAACTGTTTTTT.

This clone was counted once. This chain joins TRBV6-6 and TRBJ2-7, with a weak D call TRBD2 (6 bases). The V gene's germline CDR1 is MNHNY and CDR2 SVGAGI (reference sequence). The CDR3 consists of 14 residues. The germline V and J ends were trimmed by 4 bases and 4 bases, with 14 bases remaining between them. The CDR3 DNA is TGTGCCAGCAGTTCGGCCGGGACTTCTTACGAGCAGTACGTC. Its translation: CASSSAGTSYEQYV.

The genes are TRBV5-1 and TRBJ1-6, with a weak D call TRBD1 (5 bases). Trimming took off 0 bases at V and 7 bases at J, with 14 bases between the two ends. The germline CDR1 and CDR2 sequences are SGHRS and YFSETQ. The CDR3 covers 16 residues. The CDR3 is CASSLAGRRFNSPLHF. The CDR3 nucleotides are TGCGCCAGCAGCTTGGCAGGGCGGCGGTTCAATTCACCCCTCCACTTT.

V gene TRBV29-1 combines with J gene TRBJ1-5; D possibly corresponds to TRBD1 (6 bases). Trimming removed 1 base at V and 6 bases at J, with 10 bases between. The germline V gene encodes CDR1 SQVTM and CDR2 ANQGSEA. The CDR3 has 13 amino acids. CDR3 loop: CSVEGQVGQPQHF. The CDR3 DNA is TGCAGCGTTGAAGGACAGGTGGGTCAGCCCCAGCATTTT.

V and J are TRBV5-4 and TRBJ2-5; TRBD1 might be the D (7 bases). Per germline, CDR1 SGHNT and CDR2 YYREEE (reference sequence). The length of the CDR3 is 15 residues. V was shortened by 0 bases and J by 3 bases, with 12 bases between the two germline ends. The CDR3 loop reads CASSLAGGPEETQYF. CDR3 bases: TGTGCCAGCAGCTTGGCAGGGGGGCCCGAAGAGACCCAGTACTTC.

The chain joins TRBV2 to TRBJ2-7; maybe TRBD1 (5 bases). The germline V gene has CDR1 SNHLY and CDR2 FYNNEI. With 4 bases removed from V and 5 bases from J, the gap between germline ends came to 9 bases. The CDR3 covers 12 residues. The CDR3, as DNA: TGTGCCAGCAGTGTGATAGGGGACGAGCAGTACGTC. It is translated as CASSVIGDEQYV.

The chain links TRBV15 to TRBJ2-6; D call uncertain. Deletions cut 5 bases from V and 4 bases from J, with 9 bases between. Germline CDR1 reads LNHNV; CDR2 reads YYDKDF (reference sequence). This CDR3 has 14 residues. The CDR3 DNA reads as TGTGCCACCAGCCGACTTGGAGGGGCCAACGTCCTGACTTTC. It codes for CATSRLGGANVLTF.

The rearrangement links TRBV6-5 to TRBJ1-4, with D hard to call. Germline assignment: CDR1 MNHEY and CDR2 SVGAGI. The CDR3 contains 11 residues. V lost 5 bases and J lost 5, with 3 bases in between. CDR3 residues: CASSLNEKLFF. CDR3 nucleotides: TGTGCCAGCAGTCTGAATGAAAAACTGTTTTTT.

J is TRBJ1-1 and V is TRBV29-1; a weak D match, TRBD1 (5 bases). CDR1 and CDR2 (germline): SQVTM, ANQGSEA. The CDR3 length is 13 residues. V gave up 3 bases and J gave up 4 bases, with 12 bases separating them. CDR3 residues: CSVDGGIGTEAFF. As DNA, the CDR3 is TGCAGCGTTGACGGGGGGATTGGCACTGAAGCTTTCTTT. Full variable domain (remainder filled in from reference TRBV29-1 and TRBJ1-1): SAVISQKPSRDICQRGTSLTIQCQVDSQVTMMFWYRQQPGQSLTLIATANQGSEATYESGFVIDKFPISRPNLTFSTLTVSNMSPEDSSIYLCSVDGGIGTEAFFGQGTRLTVV.

The rearrangement joins TRBV7-2 to TRBJ1-4; TRBD1 might be the D (5 bases). The CDR3 totals 15 residues. The germline V gene encodes CDR1 SGHTA and CDR2 FQGNSA. The V gene lost 3 bases and the J gene lost 3 bases, with 11 bases spanning the gap. CDR3 amino acids: CASSFGGSANEKLFF. The CDR3 DNA follows: TGTGCCAGCAGCTTTGGGGGATCGGCTAATGAAAAACTGTTTTTT.

The chain links TRBV9 to TRBJ2-3; D gene ambiguous. The CDR3 runs to 15 residues. Trimming left V 4 bases short and J 2 bases short, with 14 bases between. CDR1 is SGDLS and CDR2 is YYNGEE in the germline V gene. The CDR3 bases are TGTGCCAGCAGCCCAAGTCCAGAGTACACAGATACGCAGTATTTT. This codes for CASSPSPEYTDTQYF.

In its sample, this clone was seen once. The J gene is TRBJ2-3, the V gene TRBV27; TRBD2 aligns across 12 bases. Trimming removed 0 bases from V and 1 base from J; junction bases left unmatched: 8. The germline V gene encodes CDR1 MNHEY and CDR2 SMNVEV (reference sequence). The length of the CDR3 is 19 residues. The CDR3 bases are TGTGCCAGCAGTTTATCGCCGTCTAGCGGGGGGGTGCGCACAGATACGCAGTATTTT. Protein product: CASSLSPSSGGVRTDTQYF.

This chain connects TRBV10-3 to TRBJ2-1; D call uncertain. The CDR3 runs to 13 residues. Trimming took 5 bases from V and 7 from J, leaving 12 bases between them. Germline V gene lookup returns CDR1 ENHRY and CDR2 SYGVKD. CDR3 amino acids: CAISTPGLNEQFF. As DNA, the CDR3 is TGTGCCATCAGTACTCCGGGTTTAAATGAGCAGTTCTTC.

This chain links TRBV4-3 with TRBJ2-1, with a tentative D call TRBD2 (6 bases). Germline CDR1 and CDR2: LGHNA and YSLEER. Trimming shortened V by 0 bases and J by 7 bases, and 19 bases separated the two germline ends. The CDR3 has 17 residues. CDR3 sequence reads: CASSQDFLRGMANEQFF. The DNA for the CDR3 is TGCGCCAGCAGCCAAGACTTCCTTCGGGGGATGGCGAATGAGCAGTTCTTC.

The chain is built from TRBV7-8 and TRBJ1-5, with unresolved D. The CDR3 consists of 15 residues. The ends were cut back, 1 base at V and 0 bases at J, with 7 bases in the middle. CDR1 is SGHVS and CDR2 is FQNEAQ in the germline V gene. CDR3 sequence reads: CASSLGRYSNQPQHF. The CDR3 bases are TGTGCCAGCAGCTTAGGCAGGTATAGCAATCAGCCCCAGCATTTT.